The 3 T cell receptor beta chains below come from one sample, sequenced in a study of cytomegalovirus exposure and HLA in healthy donors. Primers: 60 Vbeta forward and 13 Jbeta reverse. Only in-frame clones appear in the TCRdb table, and some are missing; sequencing was by immunoSEQ multiplex PCR. The table shows about 160,000 clones, with around 74% occurring only once. The sequenced sample consisted of PBMCs. The receptors were gathered from a female donor in good health and CMV-seronegative.

The V gene is TRBV28, the J gene TRBJ1-6; tentatively, D is TRBD1 (5 bases). V was pared by 4 bases and J by 9 bases, with 16 bases between. CDR3 length: 15 residues. Germline V lookup: CDR1 MDHEN, CDR2 SYDVKM. CDR3 residues: CASSSGREEVSPLHF. As DNA, the CDR3 is TGTGCCAGCAGTTCGGGCAGGGAGGAAGTTTCACCCCTCCACTTT.

The chain carries TRBV2 and TRBJ2-5; the match to TRBD2 covers 11 bases. With 6 bases clipped from V and 5 bases from J, the junction kept 11 bases outside the gene matches. Germline V lookup: CDR1 SNHLY, CDR2 FYNNEI. There are 16 residues in the CDR3. For the CDR3, the DNA is TGTGCCAGCAGCCTAAGAGGGGCTAGCGGGGGGGAGACCCAGTACTTC. Residues: CASSLRGASGGETQYF. Using reference TRBV2 and TRBJ2-5 for the parts outside the CDR3, the full variable domain is EPEVTQTPSHQVTQMGQEVILRCVPISNHLYFYWYRQILGQKVEFLVSFYNNEISEKSEIFDDQFSVERPDGSNFTLKIRSTKLEDSAMYFCASSLRGASGGETQYFGPGTRLLVL.

The chain uses TRBV30 and TRBJ2-3, with 11 bases identical to TRBD2. The V segment lost 2 bases and the J segment 5 bases; nucleotides outside the gene matches: 9. CDR1 GTSNPN and CDR2 SVGIG come from the germline V gene (reference sequence). The CDR3 extends over 16 amino acids. For the CDR3, the DNA is TGTGCCTGGAGTCGAGATAGCGGGGGGGCGGGAGATACGCAGTATTTT. It is translated as CAWSRDSGGAGDTQYF.